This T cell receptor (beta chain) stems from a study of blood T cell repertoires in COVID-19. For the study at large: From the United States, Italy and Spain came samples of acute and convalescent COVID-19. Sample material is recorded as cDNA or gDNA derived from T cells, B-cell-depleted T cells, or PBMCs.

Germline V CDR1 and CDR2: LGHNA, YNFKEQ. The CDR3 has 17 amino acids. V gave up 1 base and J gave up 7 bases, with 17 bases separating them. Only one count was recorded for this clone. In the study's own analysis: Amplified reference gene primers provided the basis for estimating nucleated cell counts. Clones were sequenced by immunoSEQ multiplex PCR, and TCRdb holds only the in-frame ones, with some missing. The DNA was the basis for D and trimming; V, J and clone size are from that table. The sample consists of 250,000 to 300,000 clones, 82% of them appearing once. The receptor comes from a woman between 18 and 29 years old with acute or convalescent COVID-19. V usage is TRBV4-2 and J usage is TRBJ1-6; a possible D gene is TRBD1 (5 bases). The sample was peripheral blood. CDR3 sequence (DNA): TGTGCCAGCAGCCAAGGGGCGGGGGGGGTGGTGAATTCACCCCTCCACTTT. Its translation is CASSQGAGGVVNSPLHF.